This entry describes one TCR beta chain. Its antigen is currently unknown. The CDR3 has 16 amino acids. Germline CDR1 is SGHTA and CDR2 is FQGTGA. V lost 5 bases, J lost 2 bases, and 19 bases lay in between. There were TCR beta CDR3 regions amplified from RNA transcripts. First-round RT-PCR of the TCR CDR3 relied on the HTBI primer set. One entry per CDR3 protein results from TCRdb running MiXCR on the multiplex PCR reads. The sample carries 500,000 to 800,000 distinct CDR3 sequences, nearly 45% recorded once. This sample is drawn from a study of T cells in Graves' hyperthyroidism and ophthalmopathy. Study-wide results and limits: Among clonotypes expanded in thyroid above 0.001, most were also found in blood.

The specimen sequenced was peripheral blood or thyroid tissue (not recorded which). The clonotype originates from an adult man with Graves' disease, either hyperthyroidism or ophthalmopathy (not recorded which). J is TRBJ2-7 and V is TRBV7-3; no definite D call. This chain's CDR3 is CASSQGLGRNPYEQYF. The DNA for the CDR3 is TGTGCCAGCAGCCAAGGCTTAGGCAGGAACCCCTACGAGCAGTACTTC.